This TCR beta chain appears in the sequencing data of a study of response to subunit inactivated influenza vaccine. General study findings and limits: Each seasonal influenza vaccination recruits few new T cells, the authors suggested.

V was cut by 7 bases and J by 6 bases, with 19 bases left in between. The CDR3 is 13 amino acids. Germline CDR1 and CDR2: SQVTM and ANQGSEA. This clonotype came up a few times. What it recognizes is unknown. TCRdb analysed the RT-PCR reads with MiXCR anew, one entry per CDR3 protein. The sample holds about 650,000 distinct CDR3 sequences; more than 15% are singletons and the top ten take around a tenth. Source: PBMCs from blood, taken approximately 13 days after vaccination. The receptor comes from a man aged 45-65 years who received an inactivated influenza vaccine. The chain combines TRBV29-1 with TRBJ2-7; a weak D match, TRBD1 (7 bases). The DNA for the CDR3 is TGCAGCGCCGAGCTAGGGCAGGGGGGCGAGCAGTACTTC. It specifies CSAELGQGGEQYF.